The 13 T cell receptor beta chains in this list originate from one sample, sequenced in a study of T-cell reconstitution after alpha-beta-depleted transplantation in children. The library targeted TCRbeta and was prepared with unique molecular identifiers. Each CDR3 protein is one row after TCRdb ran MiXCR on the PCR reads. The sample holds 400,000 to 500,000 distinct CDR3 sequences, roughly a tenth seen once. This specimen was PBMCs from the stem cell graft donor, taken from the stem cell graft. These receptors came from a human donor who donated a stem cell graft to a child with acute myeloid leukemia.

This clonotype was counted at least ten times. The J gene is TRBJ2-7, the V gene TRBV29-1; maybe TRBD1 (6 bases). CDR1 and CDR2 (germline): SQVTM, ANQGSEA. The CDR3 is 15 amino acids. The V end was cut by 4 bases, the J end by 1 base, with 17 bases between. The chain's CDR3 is CSVARGLSGSYEQYF. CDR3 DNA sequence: TGCAGCGTTGCCAGGGGCCTTTCAGGGTCCTACGAGCAGTACTTC.

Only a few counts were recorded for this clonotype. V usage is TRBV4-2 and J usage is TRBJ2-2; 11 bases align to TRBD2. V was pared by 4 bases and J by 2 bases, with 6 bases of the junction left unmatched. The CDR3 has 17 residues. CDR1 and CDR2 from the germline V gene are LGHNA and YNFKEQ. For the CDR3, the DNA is TGTGCCAGCAGCCCCCTCGGGACTAGCGGAAACACCGGGGAGCTGTTTTTT. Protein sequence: CASSPLGTSGNTGELFF.

CDR3 protein: CASSPPIAGQGLYEQFF. As DNA, the CDR3 is TGTGCCAGCTCACCACCGATTGCGGGACAGGGTTTGTATGAGCAGTTCTTC. The V gene is TRBV18, the J gene TRBJ2-1, with 9 bases identical to TRBD1. CDR1 and CDR2 from the germline V gene are KGHSH and LQKENI. This CDR3 spans 17 amino acids. V lost 0 bases, J lost 8 bases, and 11 bases stayed unmatched.

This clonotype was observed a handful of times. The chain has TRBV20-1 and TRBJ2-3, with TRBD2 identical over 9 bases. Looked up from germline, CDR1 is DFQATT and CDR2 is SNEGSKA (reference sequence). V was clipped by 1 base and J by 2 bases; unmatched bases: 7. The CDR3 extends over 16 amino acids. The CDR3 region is CSARAAGGGATDTQYF. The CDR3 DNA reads TGCAGTGCTAGAGCGGCGGGCGGGGGGGCCACAGATACGCAGTATTTT.

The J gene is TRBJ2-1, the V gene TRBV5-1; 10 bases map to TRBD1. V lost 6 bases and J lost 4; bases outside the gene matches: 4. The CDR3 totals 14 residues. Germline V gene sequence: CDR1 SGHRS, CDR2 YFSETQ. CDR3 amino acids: CASTGTGVYNEQFF. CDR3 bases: TGCGCCAGCACCGGGACAGGGGTTTACAATGAGCAGTTCTTC. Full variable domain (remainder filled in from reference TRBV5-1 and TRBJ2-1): KAGVTQTPRYLIKTRGQQVTLSCSPISGHRSVSWYQQTPGQGLQFLFEYFSETQRNKGNFPGRFSGRQFSNSRSEMNVSTLELGDSALYLCASTGTGVYNEQFFGPGTRLTVL.

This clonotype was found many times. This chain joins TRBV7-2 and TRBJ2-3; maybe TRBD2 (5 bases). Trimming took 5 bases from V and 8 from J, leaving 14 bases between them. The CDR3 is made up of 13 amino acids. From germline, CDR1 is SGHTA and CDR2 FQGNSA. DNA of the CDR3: TGTGCCAGCAGCCCCTGGGTCGAGGGTACGCAGTATTTT. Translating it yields CASSPWVEGTQYF.

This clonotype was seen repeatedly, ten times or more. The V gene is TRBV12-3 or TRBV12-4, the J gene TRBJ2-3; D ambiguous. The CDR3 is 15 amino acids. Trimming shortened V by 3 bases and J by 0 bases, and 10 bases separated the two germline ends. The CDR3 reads CASSLAAPSTDTQYF. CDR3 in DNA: TGTGCCAGCAGTTTGGCTGCTCCTAGCACAGATACGCAGTATTTT.

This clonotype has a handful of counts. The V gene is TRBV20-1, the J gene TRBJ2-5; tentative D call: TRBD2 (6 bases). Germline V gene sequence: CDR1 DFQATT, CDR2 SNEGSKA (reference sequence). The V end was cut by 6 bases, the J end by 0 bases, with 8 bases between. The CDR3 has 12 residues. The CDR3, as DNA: TGCAGTGCCTGGGAGGACCAAGAGACCCAGTACTTC. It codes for CSAWEDQETQYF.

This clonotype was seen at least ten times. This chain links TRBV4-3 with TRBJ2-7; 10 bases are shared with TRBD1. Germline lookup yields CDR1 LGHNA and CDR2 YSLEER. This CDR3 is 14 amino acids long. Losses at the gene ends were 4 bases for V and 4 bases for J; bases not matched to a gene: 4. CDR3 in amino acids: CASSPGTGEYEQYF. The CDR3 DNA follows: TGCGCCAGCAGCCCCGGGACAGGGGAATACGAGCAGTACTTC.

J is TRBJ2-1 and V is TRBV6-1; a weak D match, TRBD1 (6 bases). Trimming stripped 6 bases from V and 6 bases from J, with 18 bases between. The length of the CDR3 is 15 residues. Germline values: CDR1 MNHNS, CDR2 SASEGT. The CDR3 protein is CASSPGQPSGNEQFF. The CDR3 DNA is TGTGCCAGCAGCCCCGGACAGCCCTCTGGCAATGAGCAGTTCTTC.

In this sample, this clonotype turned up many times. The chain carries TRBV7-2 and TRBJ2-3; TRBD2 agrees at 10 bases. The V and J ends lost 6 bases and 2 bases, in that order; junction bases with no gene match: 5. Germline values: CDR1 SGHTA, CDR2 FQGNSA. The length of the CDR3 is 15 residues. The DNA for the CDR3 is TGTGCCAGCAGTATAGCGGGGGGTTTCACAGATACGCAGTATTTT. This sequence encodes CASSIAGGFTDTQYF.

Written as DNA, the CDR3 is TGTGCTAGTGGTTTTACAGGCAATACGCGGGGAAACACCATATATTTT. Amino acids: CASGFTGNTRGNTIYF. The V call is TRBV12-5, the J call TRBJ1-3; possibly TRBD1 for D (5 bases). Germline CDR1 reads LGHNT; CDR2 reads FRNRAP. The V and J ends lost 3 bases and 4 bases respectively, with 16 bases between them. This CDR3 has 16 amino acids. Drawing the rest from reference TRBV12-5 and TRBJ1-3, the complete variable domain is DARVTQTPRHKVTEMGQEVTMRCQPILGHNTVFWYRQTMMQGLELLAYFRNRAPLDDSGMPKDRFSAEMPDATLATLKIQPSEPRDSAVYFCASGFTGNTRGNTIYFGEGSWLTVV.

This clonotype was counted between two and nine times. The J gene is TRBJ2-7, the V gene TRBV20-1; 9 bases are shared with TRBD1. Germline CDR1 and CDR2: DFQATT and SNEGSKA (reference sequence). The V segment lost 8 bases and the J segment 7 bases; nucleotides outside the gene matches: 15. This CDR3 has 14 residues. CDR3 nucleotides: TGCAGTCCTCGACAATGGGACAGGGTGGGGGAGCAGTACTTC. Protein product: CSPRQWDRVGEQYF.